This T cell receptor beta chain was identified in a study of T cell responses to AZD1222 COVID-19 vaccine. General study findings and limits: Repertoire sampling happened only post peak T cell response. CD4 TCRs associated with vaccination spanned spike, dominating at 160-218 and 743-854.

There are a few counts of this clone. The antigen is undetermined. Germline CDR1 LNHNV, CDR2 YYDKDF (reference sequence). There are 16 residues in the CDR3. With 5 bases clipped from V and 3 bases from J, the junction kept 6 bases outside the gene matches. The assay was immunoSEQ multiplex PCR, and TCRdb's table has in-frame clones only and misses some. The repertoire has around 180,000 clones, about nine tenths of them found once; the top ten carry roughly 3.1%. The rearrangement links TRBV15 to TRBJ2-1; 11 bases agree with TRBD2. The sample consisted of peripheral blood, taken on day 0 of AZD1222 vaccination. The source is an adult in good health. The CDR3 DNA reads as TGTGCCACCAGCGGACGGACTAGCGGGCTCTACAATGAGCAGTTCTTC. Its translation is CATSGRTSGLYNEQFF.